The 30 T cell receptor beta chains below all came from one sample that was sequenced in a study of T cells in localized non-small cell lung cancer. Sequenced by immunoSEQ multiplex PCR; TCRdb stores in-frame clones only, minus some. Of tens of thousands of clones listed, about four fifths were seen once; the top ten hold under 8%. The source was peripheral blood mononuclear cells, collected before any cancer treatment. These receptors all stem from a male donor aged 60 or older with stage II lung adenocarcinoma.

This chain's CDR3 is CASSLGTSGARQFF. The CDR3, as DNA: TGTGCCAGCAGTCTCGGGACTAGCGGGGCCCGGCAGTTCTTC. The chain combines TRBV6-5 with TRBJ2-1; 13 bases map to TRBD2. Germline CDR1 MNHEY, CDR2 SVGAGI. This CDR3 is 14 amino acids long. J was trimmed by 12 bases and V by 5 bases; bases with no gene match: 7.

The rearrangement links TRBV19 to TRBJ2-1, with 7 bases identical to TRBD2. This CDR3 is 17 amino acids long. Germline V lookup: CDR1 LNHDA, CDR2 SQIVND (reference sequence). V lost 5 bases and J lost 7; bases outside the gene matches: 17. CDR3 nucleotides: TGTGCCAGTAGTGCCGGAGGACTAGGCACCCTGCGGAATGAGCAGTTCTTC. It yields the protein CASSAGGLGTLRNEQFF. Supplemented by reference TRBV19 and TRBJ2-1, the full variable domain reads DGGITQSPKYLFRKEGQNVTLSCEQNLNHDAMYWYRQDPGQGLRLIYYSQIVNDFQKGDIAEGYSVSREKKESFPLTVTSAQKNPTAFYLCASSAGGLGTLRNEQFFGPGTRLTVL.

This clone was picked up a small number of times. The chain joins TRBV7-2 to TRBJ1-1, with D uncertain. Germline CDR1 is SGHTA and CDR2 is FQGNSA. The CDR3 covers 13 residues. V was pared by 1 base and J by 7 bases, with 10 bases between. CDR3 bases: TGTGCCAGCAGCTTAGAGGTGGGATATGAAGCTTTCTTT. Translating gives CASSLEVGYEAFF.

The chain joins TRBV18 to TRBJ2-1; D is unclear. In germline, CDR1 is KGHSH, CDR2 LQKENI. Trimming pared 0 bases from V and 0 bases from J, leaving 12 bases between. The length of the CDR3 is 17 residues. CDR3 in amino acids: CASSPPSPYYSYNEQFF. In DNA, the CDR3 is TGTGCCAGCTCACCACCTTCCCCTTATTACTCCTACAATGAGCAGTTCTTC.

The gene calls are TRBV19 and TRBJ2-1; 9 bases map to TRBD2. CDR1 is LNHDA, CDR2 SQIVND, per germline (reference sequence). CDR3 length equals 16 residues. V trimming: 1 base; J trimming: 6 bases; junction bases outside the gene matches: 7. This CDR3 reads CASSIVPSGIGNEQFF. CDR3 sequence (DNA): TGTGCCAGTAGTATAGTCCCTAGCGGGATAGGCAATGAGCAGTTCTTC.

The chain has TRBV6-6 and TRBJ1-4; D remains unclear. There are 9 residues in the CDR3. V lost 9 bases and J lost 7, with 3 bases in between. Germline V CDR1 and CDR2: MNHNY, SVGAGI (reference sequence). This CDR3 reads CASGEKLFF. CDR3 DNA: TGTGCCAGTGGTGAAAAACTGTTTTTT.

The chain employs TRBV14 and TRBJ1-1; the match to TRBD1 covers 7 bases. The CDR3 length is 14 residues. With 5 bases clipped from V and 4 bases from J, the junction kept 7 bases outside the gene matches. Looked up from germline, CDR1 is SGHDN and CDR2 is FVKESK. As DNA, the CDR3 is TGTGCCAGCAGCTGGAGGGCAGGGGGCACTGAAGCTTTCTTT. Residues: CASSWRAGGTEAFF.

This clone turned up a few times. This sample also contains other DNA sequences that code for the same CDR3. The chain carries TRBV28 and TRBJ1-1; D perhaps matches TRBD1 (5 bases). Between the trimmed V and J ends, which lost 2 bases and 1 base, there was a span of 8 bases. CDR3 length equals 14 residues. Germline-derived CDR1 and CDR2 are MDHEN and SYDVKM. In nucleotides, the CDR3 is TGTGCCAGCAGTTTAAGGGGTGAGAACACTGAAGCTTTCTTT. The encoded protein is CASSLRGENTEAFF.

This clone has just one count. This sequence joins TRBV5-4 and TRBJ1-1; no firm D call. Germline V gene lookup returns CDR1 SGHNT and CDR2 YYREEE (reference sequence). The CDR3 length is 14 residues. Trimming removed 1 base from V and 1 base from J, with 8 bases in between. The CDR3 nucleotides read TGTGCCAGCAGCTTGCGACGGGAGAACACTGAAGCTTTCTTT. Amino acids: CASSLRRENTEAFF.

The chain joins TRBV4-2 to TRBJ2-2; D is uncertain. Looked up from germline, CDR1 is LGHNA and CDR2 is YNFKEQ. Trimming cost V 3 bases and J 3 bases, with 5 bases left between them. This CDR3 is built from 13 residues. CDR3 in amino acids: CASSQAYTGELFF. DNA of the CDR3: TGTGCCAGCAGCCAGGCGTACACCGGGGAGCTGTTTTTT.

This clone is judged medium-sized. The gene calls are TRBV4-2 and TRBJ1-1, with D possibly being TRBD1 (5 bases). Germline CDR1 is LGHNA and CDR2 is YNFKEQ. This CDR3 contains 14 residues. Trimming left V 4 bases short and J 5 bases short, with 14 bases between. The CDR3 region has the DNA TGTGCCAGCAGCCCCCTGGCTCCAGGGACTGAAGCTTTCTTT. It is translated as CASSPLAPGTEAFF.

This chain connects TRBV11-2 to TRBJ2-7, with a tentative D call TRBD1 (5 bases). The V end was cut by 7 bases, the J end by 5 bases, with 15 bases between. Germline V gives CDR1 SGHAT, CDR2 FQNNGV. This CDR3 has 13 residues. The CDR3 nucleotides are TGTGCCAGCACCGATGGGGCCAGGAACGAGCAGTACTTC. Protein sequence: CASTDGARNEQYF.

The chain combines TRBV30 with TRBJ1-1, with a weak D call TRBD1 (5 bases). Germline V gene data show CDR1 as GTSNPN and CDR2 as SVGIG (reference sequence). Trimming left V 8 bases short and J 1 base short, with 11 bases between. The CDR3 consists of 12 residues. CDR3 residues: CALETENTEAFF. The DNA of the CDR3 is TGTGCCCTCGAGACAGAGAACACTGAAGCTTTCTTT.

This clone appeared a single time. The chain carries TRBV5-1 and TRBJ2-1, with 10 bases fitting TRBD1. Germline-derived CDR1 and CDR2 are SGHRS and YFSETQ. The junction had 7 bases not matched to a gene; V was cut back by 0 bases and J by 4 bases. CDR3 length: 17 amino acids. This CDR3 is CASSLAGTGDGYNEQFF. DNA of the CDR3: TGCGCCAGCAGCTTGGCCGGGACAGGGGATGGATACAATGAGCAGTTCTTC.

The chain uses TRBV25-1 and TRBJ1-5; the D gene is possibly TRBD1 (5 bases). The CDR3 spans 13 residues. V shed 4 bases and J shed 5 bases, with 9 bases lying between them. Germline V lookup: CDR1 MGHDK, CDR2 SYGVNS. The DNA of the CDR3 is TGTGCCAGCAGTGGCCAAGGGGATCAGCCCCAGCATTTT. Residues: CASSGQGDQPQHF.

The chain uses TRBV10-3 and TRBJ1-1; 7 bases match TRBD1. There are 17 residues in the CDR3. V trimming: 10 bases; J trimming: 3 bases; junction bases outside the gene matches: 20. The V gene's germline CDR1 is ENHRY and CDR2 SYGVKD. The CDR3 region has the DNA TGTGCCACCCGAGGCGGACAAAGGGGGCGATGGGACACTGAAGCTTTCTTT. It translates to CATRGGQRGRWDTEAFF.

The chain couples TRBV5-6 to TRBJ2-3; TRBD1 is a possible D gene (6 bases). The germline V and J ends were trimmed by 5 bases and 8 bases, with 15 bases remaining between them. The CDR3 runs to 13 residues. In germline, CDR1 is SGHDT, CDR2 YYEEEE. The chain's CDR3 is CASSPQDSPTQYF. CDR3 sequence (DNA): TGTGCCAGCAGTCCCCAGGACAGTCCTACGCAGTATTTT.

CDR3 sequence reads: CASSRSRMNTEAFF. CDR3 DNA: TGTGCCAGTAGTAGAAGTCGGATGAACACTGAAGCTTTCTTT. The J gene is TRBJ1-1, the V gene TRBV19; D not resolved. The CDR3 contains 14 residues. Trimming took off 4 bases at V and 0 bases at J, with 9 bases between the two ends. Germline lookup yields CDR1 LNHDA and CDR2 SQIVND (reference sequence).

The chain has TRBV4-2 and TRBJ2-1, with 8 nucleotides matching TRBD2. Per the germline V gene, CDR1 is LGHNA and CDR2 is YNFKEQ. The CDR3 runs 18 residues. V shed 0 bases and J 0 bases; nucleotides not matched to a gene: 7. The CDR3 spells CASSQDRLAGYSYNEQFF. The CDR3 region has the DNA TGTGCCAGCAGCCAAGATAGGCTAGCGGGCTACTCCTACAATGAGCAGTTCTTC.

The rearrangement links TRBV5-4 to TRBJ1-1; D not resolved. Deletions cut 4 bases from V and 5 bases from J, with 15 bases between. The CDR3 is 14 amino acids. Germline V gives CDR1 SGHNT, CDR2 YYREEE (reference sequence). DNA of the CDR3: TGTGCCAGCAGCAACCCGGACGGGTATACTGAAGCTTTCTTT. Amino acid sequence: CASSNPDGYTEAFF.

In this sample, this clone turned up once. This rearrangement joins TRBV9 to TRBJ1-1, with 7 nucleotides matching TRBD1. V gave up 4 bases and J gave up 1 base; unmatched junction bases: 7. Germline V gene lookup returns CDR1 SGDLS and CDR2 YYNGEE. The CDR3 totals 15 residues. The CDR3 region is CASSPRQGANTEAFF. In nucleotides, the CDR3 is TGTGCCAGCAGCCCTCGACAGGGCGCGAACACTGAAGCTTTCTTT.

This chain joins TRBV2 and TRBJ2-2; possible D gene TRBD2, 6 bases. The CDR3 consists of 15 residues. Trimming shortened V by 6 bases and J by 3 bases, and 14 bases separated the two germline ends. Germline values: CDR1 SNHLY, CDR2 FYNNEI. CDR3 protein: CASRDPGLHTGELFF. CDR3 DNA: TGTGCCAGCAGGGATCCGGGACTTCACACCGGGGAGCTGTTTTTT.

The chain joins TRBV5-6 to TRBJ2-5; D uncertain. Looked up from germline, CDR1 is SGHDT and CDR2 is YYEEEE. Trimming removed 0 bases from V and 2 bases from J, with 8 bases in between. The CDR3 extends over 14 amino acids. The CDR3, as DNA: TGTGCCAGCAGCTTGGGGGCAGGACAAGAGACCCAGTACTTC. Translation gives CASSLGAGQETQYF.

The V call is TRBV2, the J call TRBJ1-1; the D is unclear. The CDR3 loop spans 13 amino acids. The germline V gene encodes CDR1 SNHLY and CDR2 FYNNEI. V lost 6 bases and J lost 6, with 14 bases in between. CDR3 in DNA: TGTGCCAGCAGACCCCCGCTAGCCGCTGAAGCTTTCTTT. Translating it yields CASRPPLAAEAFF.

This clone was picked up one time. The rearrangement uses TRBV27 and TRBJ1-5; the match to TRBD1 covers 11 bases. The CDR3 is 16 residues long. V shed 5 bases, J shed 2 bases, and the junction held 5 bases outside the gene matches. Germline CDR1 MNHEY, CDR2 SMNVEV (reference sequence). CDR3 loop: CASSDGTGGGNQPQHF. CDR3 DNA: TGTGCCAGCAGTGACGGGACAGGGGGAGGCAATCAGCCCCAGCATTTT.

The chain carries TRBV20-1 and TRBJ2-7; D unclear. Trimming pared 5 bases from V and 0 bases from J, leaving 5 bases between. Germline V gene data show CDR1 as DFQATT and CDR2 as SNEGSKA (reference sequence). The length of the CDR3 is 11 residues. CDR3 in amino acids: CSALSSYEQYF. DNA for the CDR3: TGCAGTGCTCTGAGCTCCTACGAGCAGTACTTC.

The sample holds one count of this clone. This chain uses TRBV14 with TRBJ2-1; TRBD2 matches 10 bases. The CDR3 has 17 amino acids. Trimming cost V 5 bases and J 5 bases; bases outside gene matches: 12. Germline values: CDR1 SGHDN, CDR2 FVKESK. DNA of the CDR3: TGTGCCAGCAGCAAACCCGGGACTAGCGCGATTAACAATGAGCAGTTCTTC. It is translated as CASSKPGTSAINNEQFF. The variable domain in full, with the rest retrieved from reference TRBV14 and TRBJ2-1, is EAGVTQFPSHSVIEKGQTVTLRCDPISGHDNLYWYRRVMGKEIKFLLHFVKESKQDESGMPNNRFLAERTGGTYSTLKVQPAELEDSGVYFCASSKPGTSAINNEQFFGPGTRLTVL.

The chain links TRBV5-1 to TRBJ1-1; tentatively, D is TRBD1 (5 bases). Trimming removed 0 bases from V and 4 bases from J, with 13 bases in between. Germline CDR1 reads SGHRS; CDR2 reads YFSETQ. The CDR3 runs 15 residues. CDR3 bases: TGCGCCAGCAGCTTGGCTTACAAGGGGTCCACTGAAGCTTTCTTT. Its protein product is CASSLAYKGSTEAFF.

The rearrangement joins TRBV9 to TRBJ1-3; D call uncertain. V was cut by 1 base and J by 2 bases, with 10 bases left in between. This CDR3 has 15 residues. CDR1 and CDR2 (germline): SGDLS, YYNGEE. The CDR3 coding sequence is TGTGCCAGCAGCGTATCGGGCGCAACTGGAAACACCATATATTTT. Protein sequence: CASSVSGATGNTIYF.

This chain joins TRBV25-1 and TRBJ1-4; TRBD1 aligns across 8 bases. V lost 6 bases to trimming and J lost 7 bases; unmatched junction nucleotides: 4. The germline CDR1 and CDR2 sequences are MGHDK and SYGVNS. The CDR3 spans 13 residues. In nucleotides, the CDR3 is TGTGCCAGCAGGGGACAGGTAGTTGAAAAACTGTTTTTT. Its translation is CASRGQVVEKLFF.